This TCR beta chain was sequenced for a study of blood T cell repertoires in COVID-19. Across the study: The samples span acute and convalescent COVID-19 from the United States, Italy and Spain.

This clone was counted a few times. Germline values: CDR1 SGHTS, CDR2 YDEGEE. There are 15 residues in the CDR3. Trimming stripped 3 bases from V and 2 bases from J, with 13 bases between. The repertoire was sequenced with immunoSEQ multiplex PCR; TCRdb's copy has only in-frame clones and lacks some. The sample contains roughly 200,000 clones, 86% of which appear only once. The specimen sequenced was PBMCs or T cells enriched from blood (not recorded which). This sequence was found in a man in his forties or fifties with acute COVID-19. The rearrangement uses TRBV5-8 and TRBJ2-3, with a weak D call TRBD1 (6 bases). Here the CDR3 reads CASSSSGHFTDTQYF. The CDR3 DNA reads TGTGCCAGCAGCTCCTCGGGACACTTCACAGATACGCAGTATTTT.